The 14 T cell receptor beta chains below were found in one sample sequenced in a study of OX40 agonist ivuxolimab in advanced cancers. Using immunoSEQ multiplex PCR, the repertoire was profiled, and TCRdb retains in-frame clones only, with some absent. This table holds fewer than 85,000 clones, around 90% found once. Source: CD4+ or CD8+ T cells sorted from blood, taken in a trial of the OX40 agonist ivuxolimab. The receptors derive from an adult with an advanced solid tumor such as melanoma, head and neck, liver or kidney cancer.

The rearrangement uses TRBV10-2 and TRBJ2-7; no clear D gene. V was trimmed by 2 bases and J by 1 base, leaving 6 bases between them. The CDR3 has 13 residues. The germline V gene encodes CDR1 WSHSY and CDR2 SAAADI. The CDR3 loop reads CASSEGVSYEQYF. The CDR3 bases are TGCGCCAGCAGTGAGGGGGTTTCCTACGAGCAGTACTTC.

The chain uses TRBV11-2 and TRBJ2-7; tentative D call: TRBD1 (6 bases). CDR1 is SGHAT and CDR2 is FQNNGV in the germline V gene. The CDR3 contains 15 residues. Trimming pared 1 base from V and 2 bases from J, leaving 12 bases between. The CDR3 spells CASSLARGGPYEQYF. CDR3 sequence (DNA): TGTGCCAGCAGCTTAGCCAGGGGCGGACCCTACGAGCAGTACTTC.

This sequence joins TRBV23-1 and TRBJ1-2, with a possible D match to TRBD1 (5 bases). TRBV23-1 is an ORF, with its function uncertain. The CDR3 loop spans 17 amino acids. The ends were cut back, 6 bases at V and 1 base at J, with 21 bases in the middle. The DNA for the CDR3 is TGCGCCAGCAGCCCTAACGTACGACAGCAATATAACTATGGCTACACCTTC. This gives the protein CASSPNVRQQYNYGYTF.

This clone was observed a single time. The chain links TRBV9 to TRBJ2-7, with D uncertain. The ends were cut back, 4 bases at V and 4 bases at J, with 6 bases in the middle. Per the germline V gene, CDR1 is SGDLS and CDR2 is YYNGEE. The CDR3 spans 11 residues. CDR3 protein: CASSPGYEQYF. CDR3 sequence (DNA): TGTGCCAGCAGCCCCGGGTACGAGCAGTACTTC.

The rearrangement uses TRBV4-2 and TRBJ1-6; D not certain. CDR1 and CDR2 (germline): LGHNA, YNFKEQ. The CDR3 runs to 16 residues. V was pared by 0 bases and J by 9 bases, with 15 bases between. The CDR3 bases are TGTGCCAGCAGCCAAGACCGAGGAATGGTAACTTCACCCCTCCACTTT. Protein: CASSQDRGMVTSPLHF.

The chain recombines TRBV11-2 with TRBJ1-6; TRBD1 aligns across 7 bases. This CDR3 region has 15 residues. CDR1 and CDR2 from the germline V gene are SGHAT and FQNNGV. The trim removed 5 bases at V and 6 bases at J, leaving 7 bases unmatched. The DNA for the CDR3 is TGTGCCAGCAGCAAACAGGGGACGACTAATTCACCCCTCCACTTT. Protein: CASSKQGTTNSPLHF.

The V and J genes are TRBV14 and TRBJ2-2; D is ambiguous. Per the germline V gene, CDR1 is SGHDN and CDR2 is FVKESK. Trimming removed 0 bases at V and 15 bases at J, with 8 bases between. CDR3 length: 11 amino acids. The CDR3 nucleotides read TGTGCCAGCAGCCAAGATGTTCGCATGTTTTTT. It yields the protein CASSQDVRMFF. Combining the CDR3 with reference TRBV14 and TRBJ2-2 gives the whole variable domain EAGVTQFPSHSVIEKGQTVTLRCDPISGHDNLYWYRRVMGKEIKFLLHFVKESKQDESGMPNNRFLAERTGGTYSTLKVQPAELEDSGVYFCASSQDVRMFFGEGSRLTVL.

V is TRBV10-3 and J is TRBJ1-6; 7 positions match TRBD1. Trimming at V came to 3 bases and at J to 10 bases, leaving 9 bases not matched to a gene. This CDR3 has 15 residues. Germline V gene sequence: CDR1 ENHRY, CDR2 SYGVKD. In DNA, the CDR3 is TGTGCCATCAGTGACGCGACAGGGATACAGTCACCCCTCCACTTT. It encodes CAISDATGIQSPLHF.

This chain connects TRBV12-5 to TRBJ2-7; D gene uncertain. Germline V gives CDR1 LGHNT, CDR2 FRNRAP. V lost 3 bases to trimming and J lost 0 bases, with 3 bases between them. This CDR3 spans 12 amino acids. Written as DNA, the CDR3 is TGTGCTAGTGGTTTAAGCTCCTACGAGCAGTACTTC. Translated, it gives CASGLSSYEQYF.

This chain connects TRBV7-2 to TRBJ2-5; 8 bases match TRBD2. Losses at the gene ends were 1 base for V and 5 bases for J; bases not matched to a gene: 9. CDR3 length: 16 amino acids. In germline, CDR1 is SGHTA, CDR2 FQGNSA. CDR3 DNA: TGTGCCAGCAGCTTAGTTATCGGGGGGGCCTTTGAGACCCAGTACTTC. Translating gives CASSLVIGGAFETQYF. Supplemented by reference TRBV7-2 and TRBJ2-5, the full variable domain reads GAGVSQSPSNKVTEKGKDVELRCDPISGHTALYWYRQSLGQGLEFLIYFQGNSAPDKSGLPSDRFSAERTGGSVSTLTIQRTQQEDSAVYLCASSLVIGGAFETQYFGPGTRLLVL.

The gene calls are TRBV9 and TRBJ2-3, with TRBD1 matching 7 bases. This CDR3 is built from 15 residues. Per the germline V gene, CDR1 is SGDLS and CDR2 is YYNGEE. V lost 6 bases, J lost 3 bases, and 10 bases stayed unmatched. CDR3 nucleotides: TGTGCCAGCACCGGGGACAGCACTGGAACAGATACGCAGTATTTT. This gives the protein CASTGDSTGTDTQYF.

The chain recombines TRBV11-2 with TRBJ2-7; D uncertain. V gave up 2 bases and J gave up 2 bases, with 16 bases separating them. Germline V gene lookup returns CDR1 SGHAT and CDR2 FQNNGV. The CDR3 contains 16 residues. Written as DNA, the CDR3 is TGTGCCAGCAGCTTATTGAGCGCCCTCAGAACCTACGAGCAGTACTTC. The encoded protein is CASSLLSALRTYEQYF.

Turning to this clone: One end of the junction does not line up with germline, which may come from a read error. V and J are TRBV29-1 and TRBJ1-2; 8 nucleotides agree with TRBD1. Germline V lookup: CDR1 SQVTM, CDR2 ANQGSEA. This CDR3 region has 13 residues. The CDR3 region is CSVPGGLDYGYIF. In nucleotides, the CDR3 is TGCAGCGTGCCAGGGGGCCTGGACTATGGCTACATCTTC.

The chain uses TRBV6-5 and TRBJ2-7; 8 bases agree with TRBD2. CDR3 size: 14 residues. V trimming: 7 bases; J trimming: 5 bases; junction bases outside the gene matches: 10. The germline V gene encodes CDR1 MNHEY and CDR2 SVGAGI. In DNA, the CDR3 is TGTGCCAGCACCCTTATCTCCGGGGGGGACGAGCAGTACTTC. It codes for CASTLISGGDEQYF.